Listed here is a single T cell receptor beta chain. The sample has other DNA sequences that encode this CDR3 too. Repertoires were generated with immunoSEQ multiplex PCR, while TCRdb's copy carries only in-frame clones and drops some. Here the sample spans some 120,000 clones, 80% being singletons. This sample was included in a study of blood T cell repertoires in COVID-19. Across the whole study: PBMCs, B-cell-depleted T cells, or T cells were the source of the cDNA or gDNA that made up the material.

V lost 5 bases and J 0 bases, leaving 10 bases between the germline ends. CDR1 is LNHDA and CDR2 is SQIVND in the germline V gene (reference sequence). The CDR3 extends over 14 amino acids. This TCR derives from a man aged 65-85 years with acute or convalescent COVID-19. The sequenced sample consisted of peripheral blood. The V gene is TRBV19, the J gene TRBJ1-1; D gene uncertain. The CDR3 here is CASSPSGVNTEAFF. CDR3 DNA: TGTGCCAGTAGTCCTAGCGGGGTGAACACTGAAGCTTTCTTT.